These 18 T cell receptor beta chains were all obtained from the same sample, sequenced in a study of cytomegalovirus exposure and HLA in healthy donors. PCR used 60 Vbeta primers and 13 Jbeta primers. Libraries were prepared by immunoSEQ multiplex PCR; TCRdb keeps only in-frame clonotypes and omits some of them. The data hold roughly 100,000 clones, with 60% to 85% observed a single time. The sequencing input was PBMCs. Every receptor here comes from a female donor in good health and CMV-seropositive.

The chain combines TRBV7-9 with TRBJ2-1; 14 bases match TRBD2. This CDR3 is built from 19 residues. J lost 7 bases, V lost 1 base, and 12 bases had no gene match. Germline CDR1 SEHNR, CDR2 FQNEAQ (reference sequence). This CDR3 is CASSLGLAGGTSVNNEQFF. In DNA form, the CDR3 reads TGTGCCAGCAGCTTAGGACTAGCGGGAGGGACGTCGGTTAATAATGAGCAGTTCTTC.

This chain joins TRBV7-3 and TRBJ2-3, with unresolved D. Germline CDR1 reads SGHTA; CDR2 reads FQGTGA. V gave up 5 bases and J gave up 3 bases, with 15 bases separating them. This CDR3 has 15 residues. The DNA of the CDR3 is TGTGCCAGCAGCCCCCCCAGGTATGGGACAGATACGCAGTATTTT. Encoded protein: CASSPPRYGTDTQYF.

V gene TRBV30 combines with J gene TRBJ1-1; a possible D gene is TRBD1 (6 bases). Germline CDR1 and CDR2: GTSNPN and SVGIG (reference sequence). This CDR3 has 11 residues. V lost 3 bases, J lost 10 bases, and 12 bases lay in between. The CDR3 here is CAWRGALRAFF. CDR3 sequence (DNA): TGTGCCTGGAGGGGGGCTTTACGAGCTTTCTTT.

The rearrangement uses TRBV7-8 and TRBJ2-7; 9 nucleotides agree with TRBD2. Germline assignment: CDR1 SGHVS and CDR2 FQNEAQ. Trimming took 1 base from V and 6 from J; bases not matched to a gene: 10. The CDR3 has 16 residues. The CDR3 loop is CASSLVPLAGLGEQYF. In DNA form, the CDR3 reads TGTGCCAGCAGCTTAGTGCCGCTAGCGGGGTTGGGCGAGCAGTACTTC.

The V call is TRBV5-1, the J call TRBJ2-5, with TRBD1 matching over 10 bases. J gave up 2 bases and V 4 bases, and 2 bases lay outside the gene matches. CDR3 size: 14 residues. The germline gives CDR1 SGHRS, CDR2 YFSETQ. The DNA for the CDR3 is TGCGCCAGCAGCCGGACAGGGGGTCAAGAGACCCAGTACTTC. It encodes CASSRTGGQETQYF.

The rearrangement links TRBV5-1 to TRBJ2-1, with 10 positions matching TRBD2. This CDR3 has 15 amino acids. Unmatched junction bases numbered 5, after V lost 4 bases and J lost 4 bases. Germline CDR1 SGHRS, CDR2 YFSETQ. The CDR3 DNA reads as TGCGCCAGCAGCGCTAGCGGGAGTCTATACAATGAGCAGTTCTTC. Translating it yields CASSASGSLYNEQFF.

The V and J genes are TRBV7-8 and TRBJ1-4; possible D gene TRBD1, 6 bases. Trimming left V 2 bases short and J 6 bases short, with 10 bases between. CDR1 is SGHVS and CDR2 is FQNEAQ in the germline V gene. CDR3 length equals 14 residues. CDR3 region: CASSLRGSYEKLFF. CDR3 bases: TGTGCCAGCAGCTTAAGGGGGTCTTATGAAAAACTGTTTTTT.

The chain is built from TRBV29-1 and TRBJ1-1, with a weak D call TRBD1 (5 bases). The CDR3 totals 14 residues. Germline V gives CDR1 SQVTM, CDR2 ANQGSEA. Between the trimmed V and J ends, which lost 3 bases and 1 base, there was a span of 12 bases. Written as DNA, the CDR3 is TGCAGCGTTGACGGGCCTACAGGGAACACTGAAGCTTTCTTT. Its translation: CSVDGPTGNTEAFF.

This clone was recorded a few times. The chain uses TRBV18 and TRBJ2-3, with D hard to call. The CDR3 totals 12 residues. V was shortened by 6 bases and J by 6 bases, with 10 bases between the two germline ends. CDR1 KGHSH and CDR2 LQKENI come from the germline V gene. DNA of the CDR3: TGTGCCAGCTCTCGTATCGGGGATACGCAGTATTTT. As protein: CASSRIGDTQYF.

This chain joins TRBV5-4 and TRBJ2-2; no firm D call. From germline, CDR1 is SGHNT and CDR2 YYREEE (reference sequence). The V end was cut by 0 bases, the J end by 2 bases, with 5 bases between. CDR3 length: 14 residues. The CDR3 loop is CASSLGGNTGELFF. CDR3 bases: TGTGCCAGCAGCTTGGGAGGAAACACCGGGGAGCTGTTTTTT.

This clone was observed a handful of times. The chain has TRBV18 and TRBJ2-2, with D perhaps TRBD2 (5 bases). Germline lookup yields CDR1 KGHSH and CDR2 LQKENI. Trimming pared 2 bases from V and 4 bases from J, leaving 11 bases between. The CDR3 is 15 residues long. The CDR3 loop is CASSPGESATGELFF. In DNA, the CDR3 is TGTGCCAGCTCACCAGGGGAGAGTGCCACCGGGGAGCTGTTTTTT.

The chain carries TRBV30 and TRBJ1-4; D is uncertain. With 8 bases removed from V and 0 bases from J, the gap between germline ends came to 16 bases. Germline CDR1 GTSNPN, CDR2 SVGIG (reference sequence). This CDR3 has 15 amino acids. CDR3 sequence (DNA): TGTGCCAGCTCTCGGCAGGCAGCAACTAATGAAAAACTGTTTTTT. It translates to CASSRQAATNEKLFF.

The genes are TRBV7-3 and TRBJ2-2; 8 positions agree with TRBD2. V lost 1 base and J lost 7; bases outside the gene matches: 5. Looked up from germline, CDR1 is SGHTA and CDR2 is FQGTGA. This CDR3 is built from 15 residues. This CDR3 is CASSLIGGDVGELFF. DNA of the CDR3: TGTGCCAGCAGCTTAATCGGGGGGGATGTCGGGGAGCTGTTTTTT.

The rearrangement uses TRBV15 and TRBJ1-3; D is perhaps TRBD1 (6 bases). CDR3 length: 16 residues. The germline gives CDR1 LNHNV, CDR2 YYDKDF (reference sequence). Trimming took 7 bases from V and 0 from J, leaving 16 bases between them. CDR3 protein: CATTRGGGYSGNTIYF. CDR3 nucleotides: TGTGCCACCACCAGGGGAGGCGGATACTCTGGAAACACCATATATTTT.

V is TRBV18 and J is TRBJ2-6; 11 nucleotides match TRBD1. This CDR3 has 18 amino acids. Trimming cost V 5 bases and J 0 bases; bases outside gene matches: 6. In germline, CDR1 is KGHSH, CDR2 LQKENI. The CDR3 DNA follows: TGTGCCAGCTCATCGCCGGGACAGGGGGTCTCTGGGGCCAACGTCCTGACTTTC. This translates into CASSSPGQGVSGANVLTF.

The chain employs TRBV6-1 and TRBJ2-1, with 9 bases aligning to TRBD2. The germline V gene encodes CDR1 MNHNS and CDR2 SASEGT. The CDR3 consists of 16 residues. The ends lost 2 bases at V and 7 bases at J; junction bases unmatched: 9. CDR3 protein: CASSEFRGSGGNEQFF. CDR3 DNA sequence: TGTGCCAGCAGTGAATTTCGGGGGAGCGGGGGGAATGAGCAGTTCTTC.

The chain couples TRBV4-2 to TRBJ1-4; a possible D gene is TRBD1 (6 bases). The CDR3 covers 15 residues. Germline CDR1 and CDR2: LGHNA and YNFKEQ. Trimming cost V 3 bases and J 13 bases, with 21 bases left between them. The DNA for the CDR3 is TGTGCCAGCAGCCATCGTGGACAGAGAATTGGGAGACTGTTTTTT. Translating it yields CASSHRGQRIGRLFF.

The chain uses TRBV6-5 and TRBJ2-5, with unresolved D. Germline loops: CDR1 MNHEY, CDR2 SVGAGI. The CDR3 consists of 13 residues. V dropped 5 bases and J dropped 1 base, with 8 bases sitting between them. CDR3 protein: CASSPTIQETQYF. In nucleotides, the CDR3 is TGTGCCAGCAGTCCAACAATCCAAGAGACCCAGTACTTC.